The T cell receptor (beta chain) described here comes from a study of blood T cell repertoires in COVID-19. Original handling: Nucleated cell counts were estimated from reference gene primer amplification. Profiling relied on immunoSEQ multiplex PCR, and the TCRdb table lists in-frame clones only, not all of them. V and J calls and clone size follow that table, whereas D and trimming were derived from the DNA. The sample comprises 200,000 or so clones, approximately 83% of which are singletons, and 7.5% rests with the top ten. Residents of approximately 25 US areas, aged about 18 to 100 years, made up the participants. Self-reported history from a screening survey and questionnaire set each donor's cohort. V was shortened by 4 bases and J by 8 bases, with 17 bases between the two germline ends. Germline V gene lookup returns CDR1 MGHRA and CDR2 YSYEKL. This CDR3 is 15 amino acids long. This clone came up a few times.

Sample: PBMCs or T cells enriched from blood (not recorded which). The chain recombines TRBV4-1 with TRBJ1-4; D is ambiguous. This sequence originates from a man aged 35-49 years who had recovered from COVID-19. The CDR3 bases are TGCGCCAGCAGCCGAAGCTCCGGGGTGATAGAAAAACTGTTTTTT. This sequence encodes CASSRSSGVIEKLFF.